This T cell receptor (beta chain) was observed in a study of PD-1 blockade in classical Hodgkin lymphoma. Stated time point: cycle 4 day 1 (C4D1), after 5 to 7 weeks of nivolumab. Brentuximab vedotin exposure varied, and every patient relapsed after autologous stem cell transplantation. Relapsed/refractory classical Hodgkin lymphoma patients had complete, partial or progressive responses. Using immunoSEQ multiplex PCR, the repertoire was profiled, and TCRdb retains in-frame clones only, with some absent. The table has under 40,000 clones, roughly four fifths seen once; the top ten hold about a sixth. Germline CDR1 and CDR2: LNHDA and SQIVND (reference sequence). The CDR3 runs to 12 residues. Trimming cost V 11 bases and J 2 bases, with 11 bases left between them.

The clonotype originates from a human donor with classical Hodgkin lymphoma. The chain joins TRBV19 to TRBJ2-3; D may be TRBD2 (6 bases). This specimen was peripheral blood mononuclear cells (PBMCs), taken before the fourth cycle of nivolumab. As DNA, the CDR3 is TGTGCCGTGGGGGGATACACAGATACGCAGTATTTT. It encodes CAVGGYTDTQYF. The full variable domain, with the rest looked up from reference TRBV19 and TRBJ2-3, is DGGITQSPKYLFRKEGQNVTLSCEQNLNHDAMYWYRQDPGQGLRLIYYSQIVNDFQKGDIAEGYSVSREKKESFPLTVTSAQKNPTAFYLCAVGGYTDTQYFGPGTRLTVL.